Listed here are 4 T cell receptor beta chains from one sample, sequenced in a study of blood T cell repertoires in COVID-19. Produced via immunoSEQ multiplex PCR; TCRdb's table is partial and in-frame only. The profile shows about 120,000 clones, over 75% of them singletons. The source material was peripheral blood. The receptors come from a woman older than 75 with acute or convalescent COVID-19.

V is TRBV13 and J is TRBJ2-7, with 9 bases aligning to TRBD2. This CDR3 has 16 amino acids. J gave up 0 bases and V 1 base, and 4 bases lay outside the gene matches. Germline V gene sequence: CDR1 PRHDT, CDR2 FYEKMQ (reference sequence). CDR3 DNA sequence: TGTGCCAGCAGCTTAGTGGCTAGCGGGGACTCCTACGAGCAGTACTTC. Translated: CASSLVASGDSYEQYF.

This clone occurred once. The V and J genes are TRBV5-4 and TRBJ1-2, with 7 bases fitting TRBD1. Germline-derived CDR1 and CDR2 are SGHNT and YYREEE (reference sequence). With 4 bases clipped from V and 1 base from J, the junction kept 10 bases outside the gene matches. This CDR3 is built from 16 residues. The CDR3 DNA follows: TGTGCCAGCAGCCGTGACAGGGCGGGATATAACTATGGCTACACCTTC. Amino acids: CASSRDRAGYNYGYTF.

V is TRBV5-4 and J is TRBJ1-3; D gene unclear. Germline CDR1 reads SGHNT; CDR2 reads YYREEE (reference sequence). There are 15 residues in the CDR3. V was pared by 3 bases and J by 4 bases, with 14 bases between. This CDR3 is CASSSHRDFGNTIYF. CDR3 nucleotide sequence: TGTGCCAGCAGCTCCCACCGGGATTTCGGAAACACCATATATTTT.

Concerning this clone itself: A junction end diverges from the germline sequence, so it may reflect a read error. The CDR3 bases are TGTGCCAGCTCACCTACAACAGGGGGCCAAAAGACCCAGTACTTC. Its protein is CASSPTTGGQKTQYF. The genes are TRBV18 and TRBJ2-5; 9 nucleotides agree with TRBD1. Germline V lookup: CDR1 KGHSH, CDR2 LQKENI. The CDR3 runs 15 residues.